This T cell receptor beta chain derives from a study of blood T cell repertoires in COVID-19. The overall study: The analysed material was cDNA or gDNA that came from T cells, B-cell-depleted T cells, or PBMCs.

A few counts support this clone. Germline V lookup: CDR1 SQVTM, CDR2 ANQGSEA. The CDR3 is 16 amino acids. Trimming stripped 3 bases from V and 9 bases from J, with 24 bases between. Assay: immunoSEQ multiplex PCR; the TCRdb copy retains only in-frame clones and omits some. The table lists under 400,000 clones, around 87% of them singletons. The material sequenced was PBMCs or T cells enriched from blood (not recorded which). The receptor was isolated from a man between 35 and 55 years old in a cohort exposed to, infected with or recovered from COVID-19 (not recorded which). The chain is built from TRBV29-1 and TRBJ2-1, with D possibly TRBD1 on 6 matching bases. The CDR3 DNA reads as TGCAGCGTTGAGTATCTTCGGGCAGGGGAAGATGGTGAGCAGTTCTTC. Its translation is CSVEYLRAGEDGEQFF.